Reported below is one TCR beta chain. Generated by immunoSEQ multiplex PCR, the TCRdb table keeps only in-frame clones and is missing some. This table has 79,000 or so clones, 85% to 95% appearing once. This entry comes from a study of technical replicates of blood from a few donors. V was pared by 0 bases and J by 4 bases, with 11 bases between. The CDR3 covers 14 residues. Per germline, CDR1 SGHDT and CDR2 YYEEEE. This clonotype was sampled from a human donor in good health. The chain has TRBV5-6 and TRBJ2-7; possibly TRBD2 for D (5 bases). Sequencing was performed on T cells isolated from PBMCs. CDR3 residues: CASSLAGNLYEQYF. The CDR3 DNA reads as TGTGCCAGCAGCTTGGCGGGAAACTTATACGAGCAGTACTTC.